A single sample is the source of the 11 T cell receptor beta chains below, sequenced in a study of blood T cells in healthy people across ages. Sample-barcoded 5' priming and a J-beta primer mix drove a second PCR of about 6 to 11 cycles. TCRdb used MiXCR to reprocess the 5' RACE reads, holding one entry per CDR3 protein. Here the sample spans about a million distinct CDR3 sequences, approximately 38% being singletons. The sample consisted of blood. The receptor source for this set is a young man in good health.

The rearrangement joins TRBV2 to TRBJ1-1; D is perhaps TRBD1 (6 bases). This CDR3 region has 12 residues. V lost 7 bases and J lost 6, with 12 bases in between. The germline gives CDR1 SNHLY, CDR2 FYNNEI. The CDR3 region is CASTPGGPEAFF. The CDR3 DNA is TGTGCCAGCACCCCGGGGGGGCCTGAAGCTTTCTTT.

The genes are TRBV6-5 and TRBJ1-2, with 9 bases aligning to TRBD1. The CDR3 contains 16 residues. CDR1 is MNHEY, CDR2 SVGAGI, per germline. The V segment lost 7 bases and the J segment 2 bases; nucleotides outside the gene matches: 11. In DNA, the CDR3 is TGTGCCAGCAAGGGCTCCAGGACAGGGGCCAACTATGGCTACACCTTC. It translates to CASKGSRTGANYGYTF.

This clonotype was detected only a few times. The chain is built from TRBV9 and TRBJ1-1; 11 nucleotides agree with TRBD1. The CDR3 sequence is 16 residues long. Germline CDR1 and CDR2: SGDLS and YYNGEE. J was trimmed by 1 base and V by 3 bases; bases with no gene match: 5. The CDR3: CASSGTGGFPNTEAFF. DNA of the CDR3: TGTGCCAGCAGCGGGACAGGGGGCTTTCCGAACACTGAAGCTTTCTTT. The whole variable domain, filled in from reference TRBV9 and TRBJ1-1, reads DSGVTQTPKHLITATGQRVTLRCSPRSGDLSVYWYQQSLDQGLQFLIQYYNGEERAKGNILERFSAQQFPDLHSELNLSSLELGDSALYFCASSGTGGFPNTEAFFGQGTRLTVV.

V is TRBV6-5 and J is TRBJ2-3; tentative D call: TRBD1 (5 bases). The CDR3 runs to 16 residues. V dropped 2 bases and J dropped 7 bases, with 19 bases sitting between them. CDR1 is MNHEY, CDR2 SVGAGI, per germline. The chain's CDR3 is CASSYGAEEIQNTQYF. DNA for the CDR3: TGTGCCAGCAGTTACGGGGCAGAAGAAATCCAGAATACGCAGTATTTT.

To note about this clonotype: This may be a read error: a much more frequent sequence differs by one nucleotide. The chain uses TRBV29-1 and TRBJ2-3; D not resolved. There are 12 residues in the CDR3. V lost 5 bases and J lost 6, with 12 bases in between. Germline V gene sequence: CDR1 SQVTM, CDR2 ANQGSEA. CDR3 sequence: CSVHPLGDTQYF. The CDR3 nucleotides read TGCAGCGTTCATCCCCTGGGGGATACGCAGTATTTT.

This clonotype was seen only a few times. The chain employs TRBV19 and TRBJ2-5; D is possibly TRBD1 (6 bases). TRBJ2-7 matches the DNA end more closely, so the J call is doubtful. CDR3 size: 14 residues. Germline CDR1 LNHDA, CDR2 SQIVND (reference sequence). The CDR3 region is CASSTQGVTYEQYF. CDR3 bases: TGTGCCAGTAGTACACAGGGAGTGACCTACGAGCAGTACTTC.

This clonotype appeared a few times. The chain's CDR3 is CSAWGGPGDQPQHF. The CDR3 DNA reads as TGCAGTGCTTGGGGGGGCCCGGGTGATCAGCCCCAGCATTTT. V gene TRBV20-1 combines with J gene TRBJ1-5; TRBD1 is a possible D gene (6 bases). V lost 5 bases and J 5 bases, leaving 16 bases between the germline ends. CDR1 is DFQATT, CDR2 SNEGSKA, per germline (reference sequence). The CDR3 length is 14 residues.

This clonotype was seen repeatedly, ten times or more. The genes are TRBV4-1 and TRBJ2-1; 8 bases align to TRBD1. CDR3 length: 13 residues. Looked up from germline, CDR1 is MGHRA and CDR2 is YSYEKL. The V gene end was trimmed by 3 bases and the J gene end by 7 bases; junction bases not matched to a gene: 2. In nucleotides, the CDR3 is TGCGCCAGCAGCCACGGACAGGGTAATGAGCAGTTCTTC. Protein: CASSHGQGNEQFF.

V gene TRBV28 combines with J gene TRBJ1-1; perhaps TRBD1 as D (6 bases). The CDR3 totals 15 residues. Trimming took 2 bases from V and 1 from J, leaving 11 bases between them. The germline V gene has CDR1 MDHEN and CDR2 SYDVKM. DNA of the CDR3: TGTGCCAGCAGTTTAACCGGGGACACGAACACTGAAGCTTTCTTT. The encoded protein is CASSLTGDTNTEAFF.

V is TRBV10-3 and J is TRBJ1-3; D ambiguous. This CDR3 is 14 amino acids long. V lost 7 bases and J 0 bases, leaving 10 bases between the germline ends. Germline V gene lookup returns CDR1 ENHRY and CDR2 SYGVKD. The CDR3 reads CAITEPSSGNTIYF. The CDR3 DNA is TGTGCCATCACTGAACCGAGCTCTGGAAACACCATATATTTT.

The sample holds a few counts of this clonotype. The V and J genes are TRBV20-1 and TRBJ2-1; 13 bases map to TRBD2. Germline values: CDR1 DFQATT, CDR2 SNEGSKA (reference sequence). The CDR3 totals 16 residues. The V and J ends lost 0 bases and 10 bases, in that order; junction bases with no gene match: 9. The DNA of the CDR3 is TGCAGTGCTAGAGATTCTACTAGCGGGGGGGCCGGAGAGCAGTTCTTC. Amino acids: CSARDSTSGGAGEQFF.